Shown below are 7 T cell receptor beta chains from a single sample sequenced in a study of spatial heterogeneity in lung cancer. This sample's time point: sample taken at primary tumor resection. Unsorted tumor, nontumor lung tissue or cryopreserved PBMC supplied the whole RNA. Via MiXCR, TCRdb re-called the 5' RACE reads, giving one row per CDR3 protein. The sample lists approximately 40,000 distinct CDR3 sequences, less than 5.5% seen once, with about 30% in the top ten. The sample was PBMCs, taken at surgery. All receptors derive from a female donor with early-stage non-small cell lung cancer.

This clonotype was counted ten times or more. The genes are TRBV11-2 and TRBJ2-1, with D hard to call. Germline values: CDR1 SGHAT, CDR2 FQNNGV. Trimming left V 1 base short and J 9 bases short, with 13 bases between. The CDR3 is 14 amino acids. The DNA of the CDR3 is TGTGCCAGCAGCTTAGCATCGCTTGCTATTGAGCAGTTCTTC. Translated, it gives CASSLASLAIEQFF. The complete variable domain, with remaining parts taken from reference TRBV11-2 and TRBJ2-1, reads EAGVAQSPRYKIIEKRQSVAFWCNPISGHATLYWYQQILGQGPKLLIQFQNNGVVDDSQLPKDRFSAERLKGVDSTLKIQPAKLEDSAVYLCASSLASLAIEQFFGPGTRLTVL.

This rearrangement joins TRBV29-1 to TRBJ2-7; 12 nucleotides agree with TRBD2. The CDR3 is 14 residues long. Losses at the gene ends were 1 base for V and 6 bases for J; bases not matched to a gene: 4. CDR1 SQVTM and CDR2 ANQGSEA come from the germline V gene. This chain's CDR3 is CSVEAGTSGFEQYF. CDR3 nucleotides: TGCAGCGTTGAAGCCGGGACTAGCGGGTTCGAGCAGTACTTC.

This clonotype was counted only a few times. The chain combines TRBV19 with TRBJ2-7, with a tentative D call TRBD2 (5 bases). The V gene's germline CDR1 is LNHDA and CDR2 SQIVND (reference sequence). CDR3 length: 15 residues. Trimming took off 8 bases at V and 6 bases at J, with 23 bases between the two ends. Here the CDR3 DNA reads TGTGCCAGTCGGACTGGTGCGGGCAGCGGTAGCGAGCAGTACTTC. Translated, it gives CASRTGAGSGSEQYF.

Of note for this clonotype: A much more abundant neighbour one base away suggests this may be a read error. The CDR3 is CAIRDIGDESPLHF. For the CDR3, the DNA is TGTGCCATCAGGGATATAGGGGACGAATCACCCCTCCACTTT. This sequence joins TRBV10-3 and TRBJ1-6; possibly TRBD1 for D (5 bases). Trimming shortened V by 6 bases and J by 10 bases, and 16 bases separated the two germline ends. CDR1 ENHRY and CDR2 SYGVKD come from the germline V gene. The CDR3 consists of 14 residues.

This clonotype was counted at least ten times. CDR3 amino acids: CSAGETGSRETQYF. CDR3 bases: TGCAGCGCCGGAGAAACAGGGTCTCGAGAGACCCAGTACTTC. The chain carries TRBV29-1 and TRBJ2-5; tentatively, D is TRBD1 (6 bases). This CDR3 is 14 amino acids long. Looked up from germline, CDR1 is SQVTM and CDR2 is ANQGSEA. V was shortened by 7 bases and J by 4 bases, with 19 bases between the two germline ends.

This chain joins TRBV12-3 or TRBV12-4 and TRBJ2-3, with 7 bases identical to TRBD2. The V gene end was trimmed by 8 bases and the J gene end by 3 bases; junction bases not matched to a gene: 8. The CDR3 is 14 amino acids. This chain's CDR3 is CASRAGRYTDTQYF. CDR3 in DNA: TGTGCCAGCCGAGCGGGGAGGTATACAGATACGCAGTATTTT.

This clonotype occurred many times. The genes are TRBV5-6 and TRBJ2-5, with 9 bases fitting TRBD1. J lost 4 bases, V lost 4 bases, and 2 bases had no gene match. The CDR3 sequence is 13 residues long. CDR1 is SGHDT and CDR2 is YYEEEE in the germline V gene. CDR3 sequence reads: CASSLDRGETQYF. The CDR3 DNA is TGTGCCAGCAGCCTGGACAGGGGAGAGACCCAGTACTTC.